This is a list of T cell receptor beta chains from one sample in a study of cytotoxic CD8 clonotypes in ibrutinib-treated CLL. Sequencing was performed with immunoSEQ multiplex PCR; in TCRdb, only in-frame clones are kept and a portion is missing. The sample consists of around 70,000 clones, 80% of them appearing once. The source was PBMCs, collected at disease progression, from a patient treated with ibrutinib. Receptor source: a human donor with chronic lymphocytic leukemia. The CDR3 runs from the conserved cysteine through the conserved F or W. The order of the fields is D gene, V gene, J gene, clone size, CDR3 DNA, CDR3 protein. D genes are given only for firm matches. Clone size is not always given. Where it is, it says once, few, many or a class for expanded clones.

TRBD1	TRBV30	TRBJ1-5	NA	TGTGCCTGGAGTGTACCTGGTCAGACAGGGGATCCGAATCAGCCCCAGCATTTT	CAWSVPGQTGDPNQPQHF
NA	TRBV19	TRBJ1-5	NA	TGTGCCAGTAGTATAGGGCCGGGGGCAGGAAATCAGCCCCAGCATTTT	CASSIGPGAGNQPQHF
NA	TRBV7-2	TRBJ2-3	NA	TGTGCCAGCAGCTCCGGACTCGTGGATACGCAGTATTTT	CASSSGLVDTQYF
NA	TRBV30	TRBJ2-1	NA	TGTGCCTGGAGTGTTGGATCTTACAATGAGCAGTTCTTC	CAWSVGSYNEQFF
TRBD2	TRBV30	TRBJ2-7	NA	TGTGCCTGGAGAGTAGCGGGATCGGCCTACGAGCAGTACTTC	CAWRVAGSAYEQYF
TRBD1	TRBV2	TRBJ1-4	NA	TGTGCCAGCAGTGATACAGGGGCTAATGAAAAACTGTTTTTT	CASSDTGANEKLFF
TRBD1	TRBV5-1	TRBJ1-3	NA	TGCGCCAGCAGCGCTGGACAGGGAAGCTCTGGAAACACCATATATTTT	CASSAGQGSSGNTIYF
NA	TRBV15	TRBJ1-5	NA	TGTGCCACCAGCTTAATACGGGATCAGCCCCAGCATTTT	CATSLIRDQPQHF
NA	TRBV19	TRBJ1-1	once	TGTGCCAGTAGTATGACAGGAGGGGCTTTCTTT	CASSMTGGAFF
NA	TRBV27	TRBJ2-1	NA	TGTGCCAGCGCCCCCCCATTTTGGGAGCAGTTCTTC	CASAPPFWEQFF
TRBD1	TRBV6-1	TRBJ1-2	NA	TGTGCCAGCAGTGAGGAGACAGGGTGGGGTGGCTACACCTTC	CASSEETGWGGYTF
NA	TRBV4-1	TRBJ1-1	NA	TGCGCCAGCAGCCTGGGCTTGTCTAGGCTACTGCTGGGCACTGAAGCTTTCTTT	CASSLGLSRLLLGTEAFF
NA	TRBV6-4	TRBJ2-1	NA	TGTGCCAGCAGTTCTTCCAGGGTATCGGTCGGAGGTGAGCAGTTCTTC	CASSSSRVSVGGEQFF
NA	TRBV18	TRBJ1-3	NA	TGTGCCAGCTCACCTGGGACGCGAAACTCTGGAAACACCATATATTTT	CASSPGTRNSGNTIYF
NA	TRBV20-1	TRBJ1-4	NA	TGCAGTGCTGAGAATGAAAAACTGTTTTTT	CSAENEKLFF
TRBD1	TRBV6-1	TRBJ1-2	NA	TGTGCCAGCGGGGACAGGGGATATGGCTACACCTTC	CASGDRGYGYTF
NA	TRBV5-6	TRBJ2-1	NA	TGTGCCAGCAGCTTGGTCCTAGTTCCTCGGGATGAGCAGTTCTTC	CASSLVLVPRDEQFF
TRBD1	TRBV18	TRBJ1-5	few	TGTGCCAGCTCACCACCGGGAGGGGGCAAGAGTCAGCCCCAGCATTTT	CASSPPGGGKSQPQHF
TRBD1	TRBV11-2	TRBJ1-1	once	TGTGCCAGCAGCTTGCAGGGGGCGCTTGAAGCTTTCTTT	CASSLQGALEAFF
NA	TRBV7-2	TRBJ1-2	NA	TGTGCCAGCAGCCGTCAGTATGGCTACACCTTC	CASSRQYGYTF
NA	TRBV4-1	TRBJ2-7	NA	TGCGCCAGCAGCCAAGGGGGTTACGAGCAGTACTTC	CASSQGGYEQYF
NA	TRBV6-1	TRBJ2-7	NA	TGCGCCAGCAGTGATCCCGGACAAAGAGCAACCTACGAGCAGTACTTC	CASSDPGQRATYEQYF
NA	TRBV7-3	TRBJ1-1	NA	TGTGCCAGCAGCGCCATGACAGCGGTGAACACTGAAGCTTTCTTT	CASSAMTAVNTEAFF
NA	TRBV11-3	TRBJ2-7	NA	TGTGCCAGCAGCTTAGACCTAGGAGACTCCGAGCAGTACTTC	CASSLDLGDSEQYF
TRBD2	TRBV19	TRBJ2-3	NA	TGTGCCAGTAGTACCCTAGCGGGGGTAAGGGATACGCAGTATTTT	CASSTLAGVRDTQYF
NA	TRBV5-1	TRBJ2-7	few	TGCGCCAGCAGCTTGTTCGGGACAAACTCCTACGAGCAGTACTTC	CASSLFGTNSYEQYF
TRBD2	TRBV11-3	TRBJ2-3	NA	TGTGCCAGCAGCTTTAGCGGGAGAGTCACAGATACGCAGTATTTT	CASSFSGRVTDTQYF
NA	TRBV6-5	TRBJ1-1	NA	TGTGCCAGCAGTTACTCGGGACCGCTGGGTGGAGCTTTCTTT	CASSYSGPLGGAFF
NA	TRBV5-6	TRBJ2-1	NA	TGTGCCAGCAGCTTTGCCGGGGCCGAGCAGTTCTTC	CASSFAGAEQFF
NA	TRBV6-1	TRBJ1-3	NA	TGTGCCAGCAGTGAAATAGTGTGGAAACCCGGGAACACCATATATTTT	CASSEIVWKPGNTIYF
NA	TRBV6-5	TRBJ1-5	NA	TGTGCCAGCAGTCCCGGTCAGCCCCAGCATTTT	CASSPGQPQHF
NA	TRBV7-9	TRBJ2-1	NA	TGTGCCAGCAGCTTATCCCTGGGACGCGACAATGAGCAGTTCTTC	CASSLSLGRDNEQFF
TRBD1	TRBV5-4	TRBJ2-7	NA	TGTGCCAGCAGCCCGAGACAGGGGTACGAGCAGTACTTC	CASSPRQGYEQYF
TRBD1	TRBV5-4	TRBJ2-7	NA	TGTGCCAGCAGCTATAAACAGGGGCTACCCCACTACGAGCAGTACTTC	CASSYKQGLPHYEQYF
NA	TRBV5-1	TRBJ1-3	NA	TGCGCCAGCAGCCGAAACTCTGGAAACACCATATATTTT	CASSRNSGNTIYF
TRBD1	TRBV4-1	TRBJ1-4	NA	TGCGCCAGCAGCCGGAACAGGGGACTCGTTACAAATGAAAAACTGTTTTTT	CASSRNRGLVTNEKLFF
TRBD1	TRBV25-1	TRBJ1-1	NA	TGTGCCAGCAGTGGGACAGGGGTGACTGAAGCTTTCTTT	CASSGTGVTEAFF
NA	TRBV4-1	TRBJ2-7	NA	TGCGCCAGCAGCCAAGTAGACCACTCCTACGAGCAGTACTTC	CASSQVDHSYEQYF
NA	TRBV6-6	TRBJ1-2	NA	TGTGCCAGTACCCCGGGACCCCGGTATGGCTACACCTTC	CASTPGPRYGYTF
NA	TRBV7-2	TRBJ2-5	NA	TGTGCCAGCAGCCCAATTCGGGGAGCTCAAGAGACCCAGTACTTC	CASSPIRGAQETQYF
NA	TRBV29-1	TRBJ1-5	NA	TGCAGCGTTGAAGCCCAAGGAGGCGGCCAGCCCCAGCATTTT	CSVEAQGGGQPQHF
NA	TRBV5-6	TRBJ1-5	NA	TGTGCCAGCAGCTTGGGGCCGGGGGCTAGTGGCAATCAGCCCCAGCATTTT	CASSLGPGASGNQPQHF
TRBD1	TRBV27	TRBJ2-5	NA	TGTGCCAGCAGTTTATCGACAGGGCGGGAGACCCAGTACTTC	CASSLSTGRETQYF
TRBD1	TRBV2	TRBJ1-1	NA	TGTGCCTGGGAAGGGGGCGCGGGCACTGAAGCTTTCTTT	CAWEGGAGTEAFF
NA	TRBV5-1	TRBJ1-2	NA	TGCGCCAGCAGCGCAGGGTTCGGAGATGGCTACACCTTC	CASSAGFGDGYTF
NA	TRBV5-1	TRBJ2-7	NA	TGCGCCAGCAGCAGTAGCTCCTACGAGCAGTACTTC	CASSSSSYEQYF
TRBD1	TRBV10-3	TRBJ1-4	once	TGTGCCATCAGTATAGGACAGGGCGGAGAAAAACTGTTTTTT	CAISIGQGGEKLFF
NA	TRBV9	TRBJ2-7	NA	TGTGCCAGCAGCGTAGGAGGCTACGAGCAGTACTTC	CASSVGGYEQYF
TRBD2	TRBV15	TRBJ2-1	NA	TGTGCCACCAGCTTAGACCTTTGGCGGTGGGAGGGCCCCATCGATGAGCAGTTCTTC	CATSLDLWRWEGPIDEQFF
TRBD1	TRBV9	TRBJ1-2	NA	TGTGCCAGCAGCGTTGGGACAGGGAAGTTCGACTATGGCTACACCTTC	CASSVGTGKFDYGYTF
NA	TRBV7-9	TRBJ2-6	few	TGTGCCAGCAGCATTTTCGGCTCTGGGGCCAACGTCCTGACTTTC	CASSIFGSGANVLTF
NA	TRBV18	TRBJ2-7	NA	TGTGCCAGCTCACTGGGACATCCGTACGAGCAGTACTTC	CASSLGHPYEQYF
NA	TRBV6-1	TRBJ1-1	NA	TGTGCCAGCAGTGTGACAGGTAACACTGAAGCTTTCTTT	CASSVTGNTEAFF
NA	TRBV6-5	TRBJ1-5	NA	TGTGCCAGCAGTTACTCCTGGGGAGGGCAGCCCCAGCATTTT	CASSYSWGGQPQHF
NA	TRBV6-5	TRBJ1-1	NA	TGTGCCAGCAGGATGAGGGGATTTTTCACTGAAGCTTTCTTT	CASRMRGFFTEAFF
NA	TRBV30	TRBJ2-3	NA	TGTGCTTTCGGTACCCTTGTACTGCGGGGAACAGATACGCAGTATTTT	CAFGTLVLRGTDTQYF
NA	TRBV19	TRBJ1-6	once	TGTGCCAGTAGAGAGATCGGGAATTCACCCCTCCACTTT	CASREIGNSPLHF
TRBD2	TRBV6-1	TRBJ2-7	once	TGTGCCAGCAGCCGGACTAGTTTGTGGGAGCAGTACTTC	CASSRTSLWEQYF